This passage covers 24 T cell receptor beta chains from one sample sequenced in a study of regulatory T cells in long-lasting Graves disease. The time point here: newly diagnosed GD, antithyroid drugs for less than 3 months. RNA from PBMCs was the source of the TCR library. Arm-PCR of CDR3 regions with iRepertoire HTBI primers generated TCR beta libraries. TCRdb recomputed calls from the multiplex PCR reads with MiXCR, one row per CDR3 protein. Among about 440,000 distinct CDR3 sequences, 15% to 20% were seen once, and the ten largest hold about 25%. This same sample was also taken into another study, of T cells in Graves' hyperthyroidism and ophthalmopathy.

The sample here was peripheral blood mononuclear cells (PBMCs), taken at new diagnosis, from a patient treated with antithyroid drugs. The source of these receptors is a woman aged 18 to 35 with Graves disease.

This clonotype showed up many times. CDR3 residues: CASSPGLAGVLEQFF. In nucleotides, the CDR3 is TGTGCCAGCAGCCCGGGACTAGCGGGAGTTTTGGAGCAGTTCTTC. V usage is TRBV7-2 and J usage is TRBJ2-1; TRBD2 agrees at 14 bases. Trimming at V came to 5 bases and at J to 10 bases, leaving 7 bases not matched to a gene. Looked up from germline, CDR1 is SGHTA and CDR2 is FQGNSA. The CDR3 covers 15 residues.

This clonotype was observed many times. This chain links TRBV20-1 with TRBJ1-1; no clear D. Deletions cut 3 bases from V and 0 bases from J, with 8 bases between. This CDR3 spans 13 amino acids. The germline CDR1 and CDR2 sequences are DFQATT and SNEGSKA (reference sequence). The CDR3 here is CSASPDMNTEAFF. In DNA, the CDR3 is TGCAGTGCTAGTCCAGATATGAACACTGAAGCTTTCTTT.

This clonotype was observed a handful of times. V gene TRBV20-1 combines with J gene TRBJ2-1, with 7 bases aligning to TRBD1. The germline gives CDR1 DFQATT, CDR2 SNEGSKA (reference sequence). V shed 6 bases and J 0 bases; nucleotides not matched to a gene: 8. CDR3 length equals 15 residues. The CDR3 DNA reads TGCAGTGCCTCCAACAGGGGCTCCTCCTACAATGAGCAGTTCTTC. It codes for CSASNRGSSYNEQFF.

The gene calls are TRBV11-2 and TRBJ1-3; maybe TRBD1 (5 bases). CDR1 is SGHAT and CDR2 is FQNNGV in the germline V gene. The CDR3 runs to 12 residues. V lost 5 bases, J lost 10 bases, and 12 bases lay in between. Written as DNA, the CDR3 is TGTGCCAGCAGCCCCACGGGGGAGACCATATATTTT. It translates to CASSPTGETIYF. The full variable domain, in which reference TRBV11-2 and TRBJ1-3 provide the parts outside the CDR3, is EAGVAQSPRYKIIEKRQSVAFWCNPISGHATLYWYQQILGQGPKLLIQFQNNGVVDDSQLPKDRFSAERLKGVDSTLKIQPAKLEDSAVYLCASSPTGETIYFGEGSWLTVV.

This clonotype was counted only a few times. This chain joins TRBV6-2 or TRBV6-3 and TRBJ2-7; no definite D call. The CDR3 has 14 residues. Trimming removed 1 base at V and 3 bases at J, with 10 bases between. Germline V gene sequence: CDR1 MNHEY, CDR2 SVGEGT. The CDR3 DNA follows: TGTGCCAGCAGTTACTACCAGTTACTCTACGAGCAGTACTTC. Translation gives CASSYYQLLYEQYF.

The chain carries TRBV27 and TRBJ1-6; the D gene is possibly TRBD1 (5 bases). The germline V gene has CDR1 MNHEY and CDR2 SMNVEV (reference sequence). CDR3 length equals 19 residues. V was clipped by 1 base and J by 4 bases, with 20 bases between them. CDR3 amino acids: CASSLWGPIDNKYNSPLHF. The CDR3 coding sequence is TGTGCCAGCAGTTTATGGGGCCCGATAGATAATAAGTATAATTCACCCCTCCACTTT.

Many counts were recorded for this clonotype. V gene TRBV28 combines with J gene TRBJ2-7; 12 bases fit TRBD1. CDR3 length: 14 amino acids. V dropped 4 bases and J dropped 4; count of bases not matched to a gene: 2. Germline-derived CDR1 and CDR2 are MDHEN and SYDVKM. The CDR3 DNA reads TGTGCCAGCAGTTCGGGACAGGGGGCATACGAGCAGTACTTC. As protein: CASSSGQGAYEQYF.

This clonotype was found a few times. J is TRBJ1-6 and V is TRBV5-1, with D possibly being TRBD1 (5 bases). Germline V gene data show CDR1 as SGHRS and CDR2 as YFSETQ. V lost 0 bases to trimming and J lost 6 bases, with 13 bases between them. The CDR3 is made up of 16 amino acids. The chain's CDR3 is CASSLDSMGGNSPLHF. CDR3 DNA sequence: TGCGCCAGCAGCTTGGATTCTATGGGGGGTAATTCACCCCTCCACTTT.

The chain uses TRBV10-2 and TRBJ2-1; D possibly matches TRBD1 or TRBD2 (5 bases each). The V and J ends lost 4 bases and 3 bases respectively, with 16 bases between them. The CDR3 spans 16 residues. Germline CDR1 is WSHSY and CDR2 is SAAADI. In DNA, the CDR3 is TGCGCCAGCAGTGCTGGTTGGGCGAGGGGCTACAATGAGCAGTTCTTC. Translated, it gives CASSAGWARGYNEQFF.

Ten or more counts support this clonotype. This chain connects TRBV7-9 to TRBJ2-5, with 7 bases fitting TRBD2. Germline loops: CDR1 SEHNR, CDR2 FQNEAQ (reference sequence). CDR3 length: 13 amino acids. V trimming: 7 bases; J trimming: 5 bases; junction bases outside the gene matches: 7. In DNA, the CDR3 is TGTGCCAGCACTCCGGGGGGTCGTGAGACCCAGTACTTC. As protein: CASTPGGRETQYF.

This clonotype was observed many times. This CDR3 is CASSESVAGVGTDTQYF. CDR3 DNA: TGCGCCAGCAGTGAGTCGGTAGCGGGAGTGGGCACAGATACGCAGTATTTT. The chain links TRBV10-1 to TRBJ2-3; 9 nucleotides align to TRBD2. CDR3 size: 17 residues. Germline CDR1 is WNHNN and CDR2 is SYGVQD (reference sequence). V lost 0 bases, J lost 1 base, and 5 bases stayed unmatched.

The chain is built from TRBV19 and TRBJ1-2; weak D call: TRBD1 (6 bases). V dropped 4 bases and J dropped 4 bases, with 10 bases sitting between them. This CDR3 contains 13 residues. The germline gives CDR1 LNHDA, CDR2 SQIVND (reference sequence). CDR3 in amino acids: CASSTGVGYGYTF. The CDR3 nucleotides are TGTGCCAGTAGTACAGGGGTTGGCTATGGCTACACCTTC.

This clonotype was observed a few times. V and J are TRBV30 and TRBJ2-1, with a possible D match to TRBD2 (6 bases). V was shortened by 4 bases and J by 8 bases, with 21 bases between the two germline ends. Germline V gene sequence: CDR1 GTSNPN, CDR2 SVGIG (reference sequence). This CDR3 contains 15 residues. The CDR3 sequence is CAWIAPSEGFYEQFF. In DNA form, the CDR3 reads TGTGCCTGGATCGCCCCTAGCGAGGGGTTCTATGAGCAGTTCTTC.

J is TRBJ2-7 and V is TRBV5-4; no clear D. Trimming left V 3 bases short and J 3 bases short, with 7 bases between. Germline-derived CDR1 and CDR2 are SGHNT and YYREEE (reference sequence). There are 12 residues in the CDR3. This chain's CDR3 is CASSYENYEQYF. The CDR3 DNA follows: TGTGCCAGCAGCTATGAAAACTACGAGCAGTACTTC.

V is TRBV13 and J is TRBJ2-1, with D perhaps matching TRBD2 (6 bases). CDR1 is PRHDT, CDR2 FYEKMQ, per germline (reference sequence). The CDR3 runs 15 residues. V lost 2 bases and J lost 4, with 12 bases in between. The DNA of the CDR3 is TGTGCCAGCAGCTTACCCGGGAGAAGTTACAATGAGCAGTTCTTC. The encoded protein is CASSLPGRSYNEQFF.

This clonotype was seen repeatedly, ten times or more. V gene TRBV2 combines with J gene TRBJ2-1; 8 bases agree with TRBD1. This CDR3 spans 14 amino acids. Germline V gene sequence: CDR1 SNHLY, CDR2 FYNNEI. Losses at the gene ends were 8 bases for V and 6 bases for J; bases not matched to a gene: 9. The CDR3 is CASSPDRAANEQFF. The CDR3 DNA sequence: TGTGCCAGCTCTCCGGACAGGGCTGCCAATGAGCAGTTCTTC.

In its sample, this clonotype was seen a few times. The rearrangement uses TRBV24-1 and TRBJ2-2; TRBD2 agrees at 7 bases. The CDR3 spans 16 residues. V lost 3 bases and J lost 4; bases outside the gene matches: 7. Germline V lookup: CDR1 KGHDR, CDR2 SFDVKD. The CDR3 sequence is CATSDKGREGTGELFF. The CDR3 DNA is TGTGCCACCAGTGATAAGGGCAGGGAGGGCACCGGGGAGCTGTTTTTT.

This clonotype was counted at least ten times. This chain connects TRBV6-1 to TRBJ1-6; no clear D. The CDR3 loop spans 14 amino acids. The germline V and J ends were trimmed by 2 bases and 10 bases, with 12 bases remaining between them. The germline CDR1 and CDR2 sequences are MNHNS and SASEGT. The CDR3 DNA is TGTGCCAGCAGTGAAACAGTGGCGAGGTCACCCCTCCACTTT. Protein: CASSETVARSPLHF.

This clonotype was seen at least ten times. Mismatch with germline at one junction end may stem from a read error. The chain is built from TRBV12-3 or TRBV12-4 and TRBJ2-7; 9 bases agree with TRBD2. The CDR3 is made up of 13 amino acids. As DNA, the CDR3 is TGTGCCAGCAGTCTAGCGGGATGGGACGAGCAGTACTTC. It encodes CASSLAGWDEQYF.

This clonotype has a count of ten or more. This chain links TRBV6-1 with TRBJ1-1; 7 bases map to TRBD1. This CDR3 is 15 amino acids long. Germline V CDR1 and CDR2: MNHNS, SASEGT. The junction had 8 bases not matched to a gene; V was cut back by 3 bases and J by 4 bases. The CDR3 protein is CASSDRGYYGTEAFF. CDR3 coding DNA: TGTGCCAGCAGTGACAGGGGGTATTACGGCACTGAAGCTTTCTTT.

This clonotype has a count of ten or more. V gene TRBV20-1 combines with J gene TRBJ1-2; 7 bases line up with TRBD1. Per the germline V gene, CDR1 is DFQATT and CDR2 is SNEGSKA (reference sequence). The length of the CDR3 is 13 residues. The V segment lost 5 bases and the J segment 7 bases; nucleotides outside the gene matches: 10. The CDR3 bases are TGCAGTGCTTCCAGCGCAGGGGGAGGTGGCTACACCTTC. Its protein product is CSASSAGGGGYTF.

In this sample, this clonotype turned up many times. The gene calls are TRBV30 and TRBJ2-1; D gene uncertain. The V gene lost 2 bases and the J gene lost 7 bases, with 6 bases spanning the gap. CDR3 length: 11 amino acids. CDR1 is GTSNPN, CDR2 SVGIG, per germline (reference sequence). In nucleotides, the CDR3 is TGTGCCTGGAGTATGAGAAATGAGCAGTTCTTC. It is translated as CAWSMRNEQFF.

This chain connects TRBV3-2 to TRBJ1-2; the table's D gene call, TRBD1, was not cross checked with the DNA. TRBV3-2 counts as a pseudogene. The CDR3 has 15 amino acids. CDR3: CASRAGGHRNYGYTF. CDR3 DNA sequence: TGTGCCAGCAGGGCCGGGGGACACCGTAACTATGGCTACACCTTC.

This clonotype appeared many times. The chain's CDR3 is CASSFTVPYEQYF. Written as DNA, the CDR3 is TGTGCCAGCAGCTTCACAGTACCCTACGAGCAGTACTTC. The chain uses TRBV7-9 and TRBJ2-7; unclear D gene. Germline V gene lookup returns CDR1 SEHNR and CDR2 FQNEAQ (reference sequence). The ends were cut back, 3 bases at V and 2 bases at J, with 8 bases in the middle. CDR3 length: 13 residues. The entire variable domain, with the rest obtained from reference TRBV7-9 and TRBJ2-7, is as follows: DTGVSQNPRHKITKRGQNVTFRCDPISEHNRLYWYRQTLGQGPEFLTYFQNEAQLEKSRLLSDRFSAERPKGSFSTLEIQRTEQGDSAMYLCASSFTVPYEQYFGPGTRLTVT.